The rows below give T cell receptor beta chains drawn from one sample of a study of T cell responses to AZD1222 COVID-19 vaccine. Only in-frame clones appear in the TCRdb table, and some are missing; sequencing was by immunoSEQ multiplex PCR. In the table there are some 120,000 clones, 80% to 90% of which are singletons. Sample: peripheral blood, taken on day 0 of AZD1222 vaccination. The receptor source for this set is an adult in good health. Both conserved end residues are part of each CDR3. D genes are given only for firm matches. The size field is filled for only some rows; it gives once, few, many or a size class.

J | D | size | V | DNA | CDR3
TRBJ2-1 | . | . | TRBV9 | TGTGCCAGCAGCGTTTTGATGCAGGATAATGAGCAGTTCTTC | CASSVLMQDNEQFF
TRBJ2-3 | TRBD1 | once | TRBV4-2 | TGTGCCAGCCAGGGGGAATCGGTCACAGATACGCAGTATTTT | CASQGESVTDTQYF
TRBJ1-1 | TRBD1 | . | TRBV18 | TGTGCCAGCTCACGCCAGGGGGGGGACACTGAAGCTTTCTTT | CASSRQGGDTEAFF
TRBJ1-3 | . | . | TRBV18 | TGTGCCAGCTCACCAAGCGCCGGAGGAAACACCATATATTTT | CASSPSAGGNTIYF
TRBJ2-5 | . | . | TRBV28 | TGTGCCACCGAGAGGGGGGGGCCGAAGACCCAGTACTTC | CATERGGPKTQYF
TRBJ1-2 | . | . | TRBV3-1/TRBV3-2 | TGTGCCAGCAGCCCACAGGGTTCGCCCTATGGCTACACCTTC | CASSPQGSPYGYTF
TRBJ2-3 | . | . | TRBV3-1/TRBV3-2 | TGTGCCAGCAGCCAGGGGACAAAACGTGGCAGATTCACAGATACGCAGTATTTT | CASSQGTKRGRFTDTQYF
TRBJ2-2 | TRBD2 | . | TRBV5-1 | TGCGCCAGCAGCTCCCGACTAGCGGGGGGGCCTAATCCCGGGGAGCTGTTTTTT | CASSSRLAGGPNPGELFF
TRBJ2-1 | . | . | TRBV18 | TGTGCCAGCTCCAAAATACAGCACTCCTACAATGAGCAGTTCTTC | CASSKIQHSYNEQFF
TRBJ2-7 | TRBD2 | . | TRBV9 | TGTGCCAGCAGCCCTTTTCTAGCGGGAGGCTACGAGCAGTACTTC | CASSPFLAGGYEQYF
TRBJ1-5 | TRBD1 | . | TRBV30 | TGTGCCTGGAGTCGAGGACCGGACAGGGGCAAGCCCCAGCATTTT | CAWSRGPDRGKPQHF
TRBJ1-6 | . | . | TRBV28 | TGTGCCAGCAGTTCCGCCTCGGGCTATAATTCACCCCTCCACTTT | CASSSASGYNSPLHF
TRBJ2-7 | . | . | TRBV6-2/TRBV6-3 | TGTGCCAGCAGTAGACAGTCCGTCTACGAGCAGTACTTC | CASSRQSVYEQYF
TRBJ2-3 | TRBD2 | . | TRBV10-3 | TGTGCCATACGAGGGGCTAGCGGGGATTTAGATACGCAGTATTTT | CAIRGASGDLDTQYF
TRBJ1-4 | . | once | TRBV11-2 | TGTGCCAGCAGCCCCCCGGCTATTAATGAAAAACTGTTTTTT | CASSPPAINEKLFF
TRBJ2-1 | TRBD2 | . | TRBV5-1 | TGCGCCAGCAGTCGGGAGGGCCTAGATGAGCAGTTCTTC | CASSREGLDEQFF
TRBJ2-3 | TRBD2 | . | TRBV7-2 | TGTGCCAGCAGCTTAAGAGGACTAGCATTCCCTAGCACAGATACGCAGTATTTT | CASSLRGLAFPSTDTQYF
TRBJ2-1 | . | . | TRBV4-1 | TGCGCCAGCAGCCAAGAGACAGGGAGGAATGAGCAGTTCTTC | CASSQETGRNEQFF
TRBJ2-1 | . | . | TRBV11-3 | TGTGCCAGCAGCCCGAGAGACCGAGTCAGCAATGAGCAGTTCTTC | CASSPRDRVSNEQFF
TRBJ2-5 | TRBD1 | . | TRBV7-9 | TGTGCCAGCAGTCCGGGGCGTAGGGGGCGGGCCCAGTACTTC | CASSPGRRGRAQYF
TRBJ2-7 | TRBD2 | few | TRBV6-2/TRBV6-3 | TGTGCCAGCAGCGCCGGGACTAGCGGCCTTATTGAGCAGTACTTC | CASSAGTSGLIEQYF
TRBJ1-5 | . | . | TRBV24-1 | TGTGCCACCAGTGACCGCGGAAAGGACGTGGGCAATCAGCCCCAGCATTTT | CATSDRGKDVGNQPQHF
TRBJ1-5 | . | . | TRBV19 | TGTGCCAGTAGAACACAGGGACCTCAGCCCCAGCATTTT | CASRTQGPQPQHF